The 9 T cell receptor beta chains below were found in one sample sequenced in a study of spatial heterogeneity in lung cancer. Via MiXCR, TCRdb re-called the 5' RACE reads, giving one row per CDR3 protein. The sample contains 2,000 to 2,500 distinct CDR3 sequences, around 7.2% of which appear only once. Time point here: sample taken at primary tumor resection. Here the sequenced sample was normal lung tissue next to the tumor, taken at surgery. All receptors derive from a female donor with early-stage non-small cell lung cancer.

This clonotype ranks as medium-sized. The chain employs TRBV6-5 and TRBJ2-5; 13 bases line up with TRBD2. V trimming: 10 bases; J trimming: 4 bases; junction bases outside the gene matches: 9. Germline V lookup: CDR1 MNHEY, CDR2 SVGAGI. The CDR3 is 15 amino acids. Written as DNA, the CDR3 is TGTGCCACGCGACCCTGGACTAGCGGGGGAGAGACCCAGTACTTC. Its protein product is CATRPWTSGGETQYF.

By proportion, this clonotype is medium-sized (0.01 to 0.1%). V and J are TRBV27 and TRBJ2-4, with 10 bases lining up with TRBD2. Per the germline V gene, CDR1 is MNHEY and CDR2 is SMNVEV (reference sequence). The CDR3 has 20 amino acids. V gave up 0 bases and J gave up 1 base; unmatched junction bases: 12. As DNA, the CDR3 is TGTGCCAGCAGTTTATCGGGACCGGGACTAGCGTTATCTGCCAAAAACATTCAGTACTTC. Its protein product is CASSLSGPGLALSAKNIQYF.

Judged by abundance, this clonotype is medium-sized. This chain connects TRBV4-1 to TRBJ2-1, with TRBD2 matching 10 bases. CDR3 size: 16 residues. Germline trimming cut 1 base from V and 3 bases from J; bases unmatched to any gene: 3. CDR1 is MGHRA, CDR2 YSYEKL, per germline. CDR3 region: CASSQGLAGVYNEQFF. As DNA, the CDR3 is TGCGCCAGCAGCCAAGGGCTAGCGGGAGTCTACAATGAGCAGTTCTTC.

The V call is TRBV3-1, the J call TRBJ2-7; 9 bases are a match to TRBD1. J was trimmed by 2 bases and V by 4 bases; bases with no gene match: 3. This CDR3 contains 14 residues. Germline CDR1 LGHDT, CDR2 YNNKEL (reference sequence). DNA for the CDR3: TGTGCCAGCAGCCCTCGACAGGGGGCCTACGAGCAGTACTTC. Amino acids: CASSPRQGAYEQYF.

Sample share makes this clonotype medium-sized. The chain uses TRBV19 and TRBJ1-5; 7 nucleotides line up with TRBD1. Per germline, CDR1 LNHDA and CDR2 SQIVND (reference sequence). V lost 8 bases to trimming and J lost 2 bases; unmatched junction nucleotides: 6. The CDR3 loop spans 14 amino acids. The CDR3 is CASLQGFGNQPQHF. The CDR3 DNA follows: TGTGCCAGTTTACAGGGGTTTGGCAATCAGCCCCAGCATTTT. The complete variable domain, with remaining parts taken from reference TRBV19 and TRBJ1-5, reads DGGITQSPKYLFRKEGQNVTLSCEQNLNHDAMYWYRQDPGQGLRLIYYSQIVNDFQKGDIAEGYSVSREKKESFPLTVTSAQKNPTAFYLCASLQGFGNQPQHFGDGTRLSIL.

This clonotype was counted a few times. The V gene is TRBV4-2, the J gene TRBJ1-4; TRBD1 matches at 8 bases. V was pared by 0 bases and J by 6 bases, with 6 bases of the junction left unmatched. Germline CDR1 is LGHNA and CDR2 is YNFKEQ. The CDR3 contains 16 residues. The CDR3 sequence: CASSQDLAGGDEKLFF. CDR3 in DNA: TGTGCCAGCAGCCAAGATTTGGCAGGGGGCGATGAAAAACTGTTTTTT.

The sample holds a few counts of this clonotype. The chain links TRBV5-4 to TRBJ1-4, with D perhaps matching TRBD1 (6 bases). CDR3 size: 15 residues. Trimming took 4 bases from V and 4 from J, leaving 14 bases between them. Germline V gene data show CDR1 as SGHNT and CDR2 as YYREEE (reference sequence). CDR3 sequence (DNA): TGTGCCAGCAGCACCAACAGGGCCCTTAATGAAAAACTGTTTTTT. Protein sequence: CASSTNRALNEKLFF.

In its sample, this clonotype ranks as medium-sized. The chain joins TRBV29-1 to TRBJ1-5; the D is unclear. Deletions cut 4 bases from V and 7 bases from J, with 14 bases between. The CDR3 loop spans 13 amino acids. Germline loops: CDR1 SQVTM, CDR2 ANQGSEA. CDR3 loop: CSVASVAGQPQHF. The CDR3 DNA follows: TGCAGCGTTGCGAGTGTGGCGGGGCAGCCCCAGCATTTT.

This clonotype is termed medium-sized (0.01 to 0.1%). The rearrangement uses TRBV20-1 and TRBJ2-5; TRBD1 aligns across 12 bases. The V gene's germline CDR1 is DFQATT and CDR2 SNEGSKA (reference sequence). Germline trimming cut 5 bases from V and 5 bases from J; bases unmatched to any gene: 9. The CDR3 has 15 residues. The CDR3, as DNA: TGCAGTGCTCTAATCCGGGACAGGGGGCGTGAGACCCAGTACTTC. Translated: CSALIRDRGRETQYF.